Reported below is one TCR beta chain. Its cognate antigen has yet to be identified. No clone much larger than this one lies a single base away; base qualities are absent. The data belong to a study of blood T cell repertoires in COVID-19 (dated by TCRdb to 2020 to 2021). At the level of the whole study: The collaborator samples originated in the United States, Italy and Spain and spanned the acute and convalescent phases of COVID-19. The material from the prospective study consisted of cDNA or gDNA derived from T cells, B-cell-depleted T cells, or PBMCs. Subjects who had been exposed to COVID-19, were actively infected with it, or had recovered from it provided the deeply sampled blood TCRbeta repertoires that made up the dataset. The repertoires were released in a freely available public database intended as a resource for research on the immune response to SARS-CoV-2. The samples were drawn from the first 160 participants of the ongoing ImmuneRACE study and from some 1,300 subjects provided by 6 global collaborators. The sample metadata nearly always contained a de-identified subject ID, COVID-19 status, age in years and sex. Where HLA class I and class II types were available, the types were taken from metadata supplied by the sample provider, not from assay-based typing.

In the prospective study, participants were about 18 to 90 years old, resided in 24 geographic areas of the United States, and were enrolled through a virtual design. Cohort assignment in the prospective study relied on participant-reported clinical history from a screening survey and a study questionnaire. For ImmuneRACE Cohort 3, a participant was defined as recovered based on two consecutive negative NP/OP PCR tests, clearance by a healthcare professional, or resolution of symptoms. In the prospective study, mobile phlebotomists collected whole blood, serum and a nasopharyngeal or oropharyngeal swab from each participant. Over an approximately 2-month period, participants in the prospective study had the option of providing additional blood draws and questionnaires. Prospective study blood samples were shipped either frozen or at room temperature before DNA extraction. Here is what the overall study found, with its caveats: The quantity of clinical and demographic metadata differed by source and by participant and was supplied without curation.

TCRbeta CDR3 regions were amplified from genomic DNA by means of the immunoSEQ Assay, a bias-controlled multiplex PCR. Turning to the authors' computational methods: Nucleated cell counts per sample were estimated from amplification of reference gene primers within the assay. To quantify the absolute abundance of each unique TCRbeta CDR3 rearrangement, sequence reads were collapsed and filtered. For each sample, productive Simpson clonality was calculated as the square root of Simpson's diversity index over productive rearrangements. TCRdb took this table from immuneACCESS and kept in-frame rearrangements with V and J called. Such tables lack part of the clones; where checked against another copy, unresolved V genes explain under half of the gap, and the rest is unexplained. For V, J and clone size, that table is used; D and trimming come from the DNA. Counted in this sample were 350,000 to 400,000 clones; approximately 89% of them appeared once. About 1.7% of the sample is held by the ten biggest clonotypes.

For this chain, trimming is 0 bases at the V end and 10 bases at the J end, and the number of junction bases without a gene match is 7. The CDR3 holds 14 amino acids from the cysteine to the phenylalanine. Kept here is only the CDR3 DNA, which spans 42 bases and is read in frame from base 1. CDR1 and CDR2, per the germline V gene, are LGHNT and FRNRAP. This receptor was obtained from a woman in her thirties who had recovered from COVID-19. This receptor chain uses TRBV12-5 and TRBJ1-1; a stretch of 8 junction bases matches TRBD1. The sequenced sample was PBMCs or T cells enriched from blood (not recorded which). The DNA sequence is given as TGTGCTAGTGGTTTGGTACCGTTAGGGACAGGAGCTTTCTTT. It specifies CASGLVPLGTGAFF.